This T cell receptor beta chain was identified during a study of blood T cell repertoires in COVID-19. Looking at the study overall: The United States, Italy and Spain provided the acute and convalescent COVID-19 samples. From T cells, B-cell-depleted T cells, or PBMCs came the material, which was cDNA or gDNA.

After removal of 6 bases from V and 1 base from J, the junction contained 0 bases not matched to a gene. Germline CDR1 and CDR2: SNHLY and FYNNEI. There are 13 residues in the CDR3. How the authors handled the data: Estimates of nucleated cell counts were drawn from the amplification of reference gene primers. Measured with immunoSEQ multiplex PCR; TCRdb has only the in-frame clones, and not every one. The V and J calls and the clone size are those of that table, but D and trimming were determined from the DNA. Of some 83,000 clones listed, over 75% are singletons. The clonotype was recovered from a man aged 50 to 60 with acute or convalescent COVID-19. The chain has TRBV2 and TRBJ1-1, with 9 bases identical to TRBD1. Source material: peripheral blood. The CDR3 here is CASRGQGNTEAFF. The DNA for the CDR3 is TGTGCCAGCAGGGGACAGGGGAACACTGAAGCTTTCTTT.